What follows are 4 T cell receptor beta chains derived from one specimen sequenced in a study of blood T cell repertoires in COVID-19. Sequencing was performed with immunoSEQ multiplex PCR; in TCRdb, only in-frame clones are kept and a portion is missing. This sample has some 43,000 clones, with around 80% found just once. The sample consisted of peripheral blood. Receptors originate from a woman aged 55-69 years with acute or convalescent COVID-19.

This clone was detected only a few times. This chain joins TRBV6-4 and TRBJ1-4; 7 bases line up with TRBD1. The CDR3 contains 13 residues. Germline lookup yields CDR1 MRHNA and CDR2 SNTAGT. V was pared by 6 bases and J by 7 bases, with 5 bases of the junction left unmatched. In DNA form, the CDR3 reads TGTGCCAGCAGCTACAGGGGTTTTGAAAAACTGTTTTTT. Amino acids: CASSYRGFEKLFF.

V usage is TRBV5-4 and J usage is TRBJ2-3; 11 positions agree with TRBD2. This CDR3 has 17 amino acids. Germline values: CDR1 SGHNT, CDR2 YYREEE (reference sequence). V was pared by 4 bases and J by 5 bases, with 12 bases of the junction left unmatched. The CDR3: CASSPAASGGFKDTQYF. In nucleotides, the CDR3 is TGTGCCAGCAGCCCAGCGGCTAGCGGGGGGTTCAAAGATACGCAGTATTTT. The full variable domain, rest sourced from reference TRBV5-4 and TRBJ2-3, is ETGVTQSPTHLIKTRGQQVTLRCSSQSGHNTVSWYQQALGQGPQFIFQYYREEENGRGNFPPRFSGLQFPNYSSELNVNALELDDSALYLCASSPAASGGFKDTQYFGPGTRLTVL.

This chain connects TRBV5-1 to TRBJ2-3; 8 bases are a match to TRBD2. V lost 4 bases and J lost 3; bases outside the gene matches: 10. Germline CDR1 SGHRS, CDR2 YFSETQ. CDR3 length: 16 amino acids. CDR3 protein: CASSPGERGWTDTQYF. The CDR3 DNA follows: TGCGCCAGCAGCCCGGGCGAGCGGGGGTGGACAGATACGCAGTATTTT.

This clone was observed a single time. The CDR3 loop reads CASSSRDSPLGDIQYF. For the CDR3, the DNA is TGTGCCAGTAGTTCCCGGGACAGCCCTCTCGGGGACATTCAGTACTTC. The gene calls are TRBV19 and TRBJ2-4; the match to TRBD1 covers 7 bases. This CDR3 has 16 amino acids. Per the germline V gene, CDR1 is LNHDA and CDR2 is SQIVND (reference sequence). The V gene end was trimmed by 5 bases and the J gene end by 8 bases; junction bases not matched to a gene: 15.